Listed here is a single T cell receptor beta chain. The sample comes from a study of beta chain features in type 1 diabetes. V lost 5 bases, J lost 5 bases, and 12 bases lay in between. The CDR3 consists of 14 residues. Germline CDR1 reads SEHNR; CDR2 reads FQNEAQ (reference sequence). Every isolated RNA sample was fully reverse transcribed, so sequencing captured expressed TCRB transcripts. TCRdb keeps only in-frame clones here, not all; method: immunoSEQ multiplex PCR. In the table there are just under 150,000 clones, around 9.3% of which are singletons. Sequencing was carried out using naive CD4+ T cells from blood. V usage is TRBV7-9 and J usage is TRBJ2-2; TRBD2 might be the D (5 bases). The receptor was derived from a man younger than 35 in good health. This chain's CDR3 is CASSPGPGTGELFF. The DNA of the CDR3 is TGTGCCAGCAGCCCCGGGCCGGGGACCGGGGAGCTGTTTTTT.